Each of the 14 T cell receptor beta chains below was sequenced from the same sample in a study of regulatory and conventional T cells in RAG deficiency. Conventional CD4+ T cells were sorted from blood as CD25-low CD127-high cells. Data came from immunoSEQ multiplex PCR; TCRdb stores just in-frame clones and leaves some out. The profile shows about 29,000 clones, roughly 96% of them singletons. These data are also associated with another study on regulatory T cells. From that report: Primers: 52 TRBV forward and 13 TRBJ reverse.

The specimen sequenced was CD25- CD4+ T cells sorted from blood. These receptors were taken from a human donor in good health.

The chain links TRBV2 to TRBJ1-5; D possibly corresponds to TRBD1 (5 bases). V gave up 6 bases and J gave up 11 bases, with 14 bases separating them. The CDR3 loop spans 12 amino acids. From germline, CDR1 is SNHLY and CDR2 FYNNEI. This chain's CDR3 is CASSRTPEAQHF. CDR3 DNA sequence: TGTGCCAGCAGCCGGACACCCGAGGCCCAGCATTTT.

The J gene is TRBJ2-3, the V gene TRBV28, with 13 positions matching TRBD2. The germline V gene encodes CDR1 MDHEN and CDR2 SYDVKM. CDR3 length: 17 residues. The trim removed 6 bases at V and 2 bases at J, leaving 8 bases unmatched. CDR3 sequence: CASSLLGTSGDTDTQYF. Written as DNA, the CDR3 is TGTGCCAGCAGCCTCCTTGGGACTAGCGGGGACACAGATACGCAGTATTTT.

In this sample, this clone turned up once. This chain links TRBV19 with TRBJ2-1; 11 nucleotides line up with TRBD1. Looked up from germline, CDR1 is LNHDA and CDR2 is SQIVND (reference sequence). This CDR3 is 15 amino acids long. Trimming removed 7 bases from V and 12 bases from J; junction bases left unmatched: 14. The DNA for the CDR3 is TGTGCCAGTAATCAAGGACAGGGGGCATTTAGGGGGCAGTTCTTC. This translates into CASNQGQGAFRGQFF.

The sample holds one count of this clone. An end of the junction does not agree with germline; a read error may underlie this. This chain links TRBV6-1 with TRBJ1-4, with TRBD1 identical over 7 bases. The CDR3 is made up of 13 amino acids. The germline V gene encodes CDR1 MNHNS and CDR2 SASEGT. CDR3 nucleotides: TGTGCCAGCAGGGAAGGGGGCCATGAAAAACTGTTTTTT. This translates into CASREGGHEKLFF.

The rearrangement links TRBV7-7 to TRBJ2-5, with 12 bases matching TRBD2. Germline CDR1 reads SSHAT; CDR2 reads FNYEAQ (reference sequence). The CDR3 loop spans 16 amino acids. The V gene end was trimmed by 5 bases and the J gene end by 3 bases; junction bases not matched to a gene: 7. The CDR3 loop reads CASSPRRLAGEETQYF. The CDR3 region has the DNA TGTGCCAGCAGCCCCCGCCGACTAGCGGGGGAAGAGACCCAGTACTTC.

The rearrangement uses TRBV5-1 and TRBJ2-1; 11 bases line up with TRBD2. This CDR3 has 15 residues. The V segment lost 2 bases and the J segment 6 bases; nucleotides outside the gene matches: 4. Germline CDR1 reads SGHRS; CDR2 reads YFSETQ. The DNA of the CDR3 is TGCGCCAGCAGCTTTAGCGGGGGGGCCATCAATGAGCAGTTCTTC. Protein: CASSFSGGAINEQFF. Full variable domain (missing parts from reference TRBV5-1 and TRBJ2-1): KAGVTQTPRYLIKTRGQQVTLSCSPISGHRSVSWYQQTPGQGLQFLFEYFSETQRNKGNFPGRFSGRQFSNSRSEMNVSTLELGDSALYLCASSFSGGAINEQFFGPGTRLTVL.

V and J are TRBV27 and TRBJ1-5; D gene uncertain. There are 15 residues in the CDR3. Trimming cost V 0 bases and J 0 bases, with 6 bases left between them. The V gene's germline CDR1 is MNHEY and CDR2 SMNVEV (reference sequence). The CDR3 bases are TGTGCCAGCAGTTTATCGGCAGATAGCAATCAGCCCCAGCATTTT. Amino acids: CASSLSADSNQPQHF.

J is TRBJ2-7 and V is TRBV28; TRBD1 matches 9 bases. V trimming: 4 bases; J trimming: 4 bases; junction bases outside the gene matches: 11. This CDR3 is built from 16 residues. Germline V lookup: CDR1 MDHEN, CDR2 SYDVKM. Written as DNA, the CDR3 is TGTGCCAGCAGTTCGATTCCCGGGACAGGGACGTACGAGCAGTACTTC. Translating gives CASSSIPGTGTYEQYF. The full variable domain, rest sourced from reference TRBV28 and TRBJ2-7, is DVKVTQSSRYLVKRTGEKVFLECVQDMDHENMFWYRQDPGLGLRLIYFSYDVKMKEKGDIPEGYSVSREKKERFSLILESASTNQTSMYLCASSSIPGTGTYEQYFGPGTRLTVT.

This rearrangement joins TRBV7-9 to TRBJ2-2, with a weak D call TRBD1 (6 bases). CDR1 and CDR2 (germline): SEHNR, FQNEAQ (reference sequence). The CDR3 spans 14 residues. Trimming took off 4 bases at V and 3 bases at J, with 9 bases between the two ends. This CDR3 is CASSYGQYTGELFF. The CDR3 DNA reads as TGTGCCAGCAGCTATGGACAGTACACCGGGGAGCTGTTTTTT.

The genes are TRBV10-2 and TRBJ1-2, with TRBD1 identical over 9 bases. This CDR3 has 15 amino acids. Germline CDR1 is WSHSY and CDR2 is SAAADI. The trim removed 7 bases at V and 4 bases at J, leaving 10 bases unmatched. The CDR3 region is CASILEGTGPYGYTF. Written as DNA, the CDR3 is TGCGCCAGCATCCTGGAGGGGACAGGGCCCTATGGCTACACCTTC.

The rearrangement uses TRBV5-1 and TRBJ2-7; D may be TRBD2 (6 bases). The germline V gene has CDR1 SGHRS and CDR2 YFSETQ. V shed 7 bases and J shed 2 bases, with 16 bases lying between them. CDR3 length: 14 amino acids. This CDR3 reads CASRASGSPYEQYF. Written as DNA, the CDR3 is TGCGCCAGCCGGGCCTCCGGGAGCCCCTACGAGCAGTACTTC.

The chain links TRBV6-5 to TRBJ1-1; D is undetermined. Trimming removed 2 bases from V and 0 bases from J, with 10 bases in between. The CDR3 has 15 residues. Looked up from germline, CDR1 is MNHEY and CDR2 is SVGAGI. This CDR3 is CASSYIGRMNTEAFF. The CDR3, as DNA: TGTGCCAGCAGTTACATAGGGAGGATGAACACTGAAGCTTTCTTT.

The chain is built from TRBV6-4 and TRBJ1-1; 9 nucleotides match TRBD1. The CDR3 length is 14 residues. Germline V gene lookup returns CDR1 MRHNA and CDR2 SNTAGT. Trimming cost V 2 bases and J 10 bases; bases outside gene matches: 8. CDR3 region: CASSDQPTGGRAFF. The CDR3 nucleotides are TGTGCCAGCAGTGACCAACCGACAGGGGGAAGAGCTTTCTTT.

The CDR3 DNA follows: TGTGCCAGCAGCGCCCGCGGCGTGGGGGCGACCTACAATGAGCAGTTCTTC. It translates to CASSARGVGATYNEQFF. The V gene is TRBV11-3, the J gene TRBJ2-1; D may be TRBD1 (6 bases). Germline CDR1 SGHNT, CDR2 YENEEA. Trimming pared 5 bases from V and 2 bases from J, leaving 19 bases between. This CDR3 is 17 amino acids long. Together with reference TRBV11-3 and TRBJ2-1, the CDR3 gives the full variable domain: EAGVVQSPRYKIIEKKQPVAFWCNPISGHNTLYWYLQNLGQGPELLIRYENEEAVDDSQLPKDRFSAERLKGVDSTLKIQPAELGDSAVYLCASSARGVGATYNEQFFGPGTRLTVL.